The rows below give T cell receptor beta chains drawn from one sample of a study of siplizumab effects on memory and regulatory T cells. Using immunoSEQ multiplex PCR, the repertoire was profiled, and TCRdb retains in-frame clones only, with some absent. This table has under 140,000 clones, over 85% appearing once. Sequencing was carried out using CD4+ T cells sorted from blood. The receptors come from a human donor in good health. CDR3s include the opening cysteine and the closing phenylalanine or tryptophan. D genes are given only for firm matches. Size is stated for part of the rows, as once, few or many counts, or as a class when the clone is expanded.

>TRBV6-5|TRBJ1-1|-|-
TGTGCCAGCACCCGTGGGGGAAGGGGGACTGAAGCTTTCTTT
CASTRGGRGTEAFF
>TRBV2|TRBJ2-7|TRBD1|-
TGTGCCAGCGACAGGGGAAATTACGAGCAGTACTTC
CASDRGNYEQYF
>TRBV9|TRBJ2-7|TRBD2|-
TGTGCCAGCAGCGTGAAACTAGCGGGGGTGAACTACGAGCAGTACTTC
CASSVKLAGVNYEQYF
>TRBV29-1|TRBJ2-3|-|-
TGCAGCGCACTCAAGGGGTGGAGCACAGATACGCAGTATTTT
CSALKGWSTDTQYF
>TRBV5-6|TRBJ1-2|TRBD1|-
TGTGCCAGCGACAGGGGGCTCAACTATGGCTACACCTTC
CASDRGLNYGYTF
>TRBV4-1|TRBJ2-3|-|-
TGCGCCAGCAGCGGAGTCGGGTTCCTTAGCACAGATACGCAGTATTTT
CASSGVGFLSTDTQYF
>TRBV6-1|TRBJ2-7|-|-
TGTGCCAGCAGTCCGCGAGATCCCGGCAGCTACGAGCAGTACTTC
CASSPRDPGSYEQYF
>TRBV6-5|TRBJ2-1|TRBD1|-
TGTGCCAGCAGCCCCCGGGACAGGCAATACAATGAGCAGTTCTTC
CASSPRDRQYNEQFF
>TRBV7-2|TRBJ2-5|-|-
TGTGCCAGCAGCTTACAGGAGATCCAGTACTTC
CASSLQEIQYF
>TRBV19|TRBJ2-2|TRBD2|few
TGTGCCAGTAGAGGGGGACTAGCGGGGGCGCAGAACACCGGGGAGCTGTTTTTT
CASRGGLAGAQNTGELFF
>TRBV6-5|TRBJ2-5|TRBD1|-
TGTGCCAGCAGTTACTTCAAGACAGGGGGCCGGGAGACCCAGTACTTC
CASSYFKTGGRETQYF
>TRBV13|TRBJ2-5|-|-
TGTGCCAGCAGCCTACCGGAGATGAGGGAGACCCAGTACTTC
CASSLPEMRETQYF
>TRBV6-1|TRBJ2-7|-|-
TGTGCCAGCAGACTTCAGGTATACGAGCAGTACTTC
CASRLQVYEQYF
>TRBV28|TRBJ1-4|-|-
TGTGCCAGCAGTTTATTTTTCCTCGGGGGGCGTTACACCCCAAGGGAAAAACTGTTTTTT
CASSLFFLGGRYTPREKLFF
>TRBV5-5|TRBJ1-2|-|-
TGTGCCAGCAGCTCCCTGGCCTATGGCTACACCTTC
CASSSLAYGYTF
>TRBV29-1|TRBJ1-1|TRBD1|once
TGCAGCGTTGGAGGGAAACTGACAGGGACCGCCAGTGAAGCTTTCTTT
CSVGGKLTGTASEAFF
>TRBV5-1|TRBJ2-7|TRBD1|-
TGCGCCAGCAGCTTGATGTCAGGGGGCGCCTACGAGCAGTACTTC
CASSLMSGGAYEQYF
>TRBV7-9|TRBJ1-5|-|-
TGTGCCAGCAGCCCGAGGGGGGCTCAGCCCCAGCATTTT
CASSPRGAQPQHF
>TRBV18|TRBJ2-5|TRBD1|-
TGTGCCAGCTCACCTGGACAGGGTGTTGGGACCCAGTACTTC
CASSPGQGVGTQYF
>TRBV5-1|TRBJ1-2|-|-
TGCGCCAGCAGCGGGCAGGGAAACTATGGCTACACCTTC
CASSGQGNYGYTF
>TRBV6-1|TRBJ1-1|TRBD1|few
TGTGCCAGCAGGACAGGGACGAACACTGAAGCTTTCTTT
CASRTGTNTEAFF
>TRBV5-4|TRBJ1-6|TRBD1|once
TGTGCCAGCAGCGGACAGGGCTACTCACCCCTCCACTTT
CASSGQGYSPLHF